One and the same sample provided the 5 T cell receptor beta chains below, sequenced in a study of blood T cell repertoires in COVID-19. Sequenced by immunoSEQ multiplex PCR; TCRdb stores in-frame clones only, minus some. The profile covers approximately 330,000 clones, with around nine tenths appearing a single time and less than 9.5% taken by the ten largest. Sequencing used PBMCs or T cells enriched from blood (not recorded which). Receptor source: a woman aged 30 to 39 who had recovered from COVID-19.

The V call is TRBV2, the J call TRBJ1-6; TRBD1 might be the D (5 bases). Germline assignment: CDR1 SNHLY and CDR2 FYNNEI. V lost 4 bases to trimming and J lost 5 bases, with 12 bases between them. The CDR3 spans 15 residues. CDR3 residues: CASSVTDSHNSPLHF. The CDR3 DNA reads TGTGCCAGCAGTGTTACAGACAGTCATAATTCACCCCTCCACTTT.

This chain links TRBV10-3 with TRBJ1-1, with D perhaps TRBD1 (6 bases). V was cut by 3 bases and J by 9 bases, with 23 bases left in between. The CDR3 loop spans 16 amino acids. Germline CDR1 ENHRY, CDR2 SYGVKD. This CDR3 is CAISEGTSYLTSQAFF. CDR3 nucleotides: TGTGCCATCAGTGAAGGGACATCGTATCTAACTTCCCAAGCTTTCTTT.

The V call is TRBV11-2, the J call TRBJ1-1; TRBD1 agrees at 7 bases. The trim removed 7 bases at V and 1 base at J, leaving 6 bases unmatched. The CDR3 is made up of 14 amino acids. Germline loops: CDR1 SGHAT, CDR2 FQNNGV. In DNA form, the CDR3 reads TGTGCCAGCAATGTAGGGGGCGGGAACACTGAAGCTTTCTTT. Residues: CASNVGGGNTEAFF.

This chain uses TRBV12-3 or TRBV12-4 with TRBJ2-7; D perhaps matches TRBD2 (5 bases). CDR3 length equals 13 residues. The ends were cut back, 3 bases at V and 5 bases at J, with 11 bases in the middle. CDR3 sequence (DNA): TGTGCCAGCAGTTTTCGGCGGGCCAACGAGCAGTACTTC. Residues: CASSFRRANEQYF.

V usage is TRBV3-1 (or the pseudogene TRBV3-2) and J usage is TRBJ2-1, with a possible D match to TRBD2 (6 bases). Trimming pared 4 bases from V and 5 bases from J, leaving 15 bases between. CDR1 LGHDT and CDR2 YNNKEL come from the germline V gene (reference sequence). The CDR3 extends over 15 amino acids. CDR3 protein: CASSRTIRINNEQFF. The CDR3 region has the DNA TGTGCCAGCAGCCGGACTATCCGGATTAACAATGAGCAGTTCTTC.